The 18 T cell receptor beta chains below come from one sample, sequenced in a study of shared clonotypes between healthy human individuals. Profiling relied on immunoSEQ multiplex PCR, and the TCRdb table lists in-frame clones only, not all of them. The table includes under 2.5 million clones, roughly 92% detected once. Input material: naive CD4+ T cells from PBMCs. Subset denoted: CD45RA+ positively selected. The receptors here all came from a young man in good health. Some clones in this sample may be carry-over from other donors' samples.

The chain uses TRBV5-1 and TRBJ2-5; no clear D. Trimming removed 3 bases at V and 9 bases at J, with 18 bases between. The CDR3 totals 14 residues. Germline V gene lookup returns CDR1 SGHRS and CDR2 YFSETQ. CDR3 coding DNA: TGCGCCAGCAGCTCCGTTGATAGCCCCCCGGCCCAGTACTTC. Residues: CASSSVDSPPAQYF.

The CDR3 reads CAWPQRGALNEKLFF. Written as DNA, the CDR3 is TGTGCCTGGCCCCAGAGGGGGGCTTTAAATGAAAAACTGTTTTTT. The chain carries TRBV30 and TRBJ1-4, with D perhaps matching TRBD1 (6 bases). The CDR3 totals 15 residues. Trimming removed 5 bases from V and 5 bases from J, with 18 bases in between. Germline assignment: CDR1 GTSNPN and CDR2 SVGIG (reference sequence).

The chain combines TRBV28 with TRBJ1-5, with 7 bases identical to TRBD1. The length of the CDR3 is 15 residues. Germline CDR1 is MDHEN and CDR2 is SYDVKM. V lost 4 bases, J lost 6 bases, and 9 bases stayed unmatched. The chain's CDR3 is CASSSIRGQRQPQHF. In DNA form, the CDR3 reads TGTGCCAGCAGTTCCATAAGGGGGCAACGTCAGCCCCAGCATTTT.

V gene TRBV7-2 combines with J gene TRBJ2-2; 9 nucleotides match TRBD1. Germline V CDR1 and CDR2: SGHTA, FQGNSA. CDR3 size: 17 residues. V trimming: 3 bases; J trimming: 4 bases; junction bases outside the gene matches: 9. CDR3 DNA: TGTGCCAGCAGCTTCGGGACAGGGAGGGCGAGCACCGGGGAGCTGTTTTTT. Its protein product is CASSFGTGRASTGELFF.

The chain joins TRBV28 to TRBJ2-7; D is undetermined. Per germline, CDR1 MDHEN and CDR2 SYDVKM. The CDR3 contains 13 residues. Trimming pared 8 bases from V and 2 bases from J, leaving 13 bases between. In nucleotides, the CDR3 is TGTGCCAGCGGGCAGCCGGTCGCCTACGAGCAGTACTTC. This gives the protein CASGQPVAYEQYF.

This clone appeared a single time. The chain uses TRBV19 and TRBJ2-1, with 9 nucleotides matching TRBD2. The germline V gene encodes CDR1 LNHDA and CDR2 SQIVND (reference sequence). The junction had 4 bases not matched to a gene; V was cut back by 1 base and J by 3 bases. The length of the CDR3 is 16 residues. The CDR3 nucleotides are TGTGCCAGTAGTATAGGTCGGACTAGCGTCTACAATGAGCAGTTCTTC. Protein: CASSIGRTSVYNEQFF.

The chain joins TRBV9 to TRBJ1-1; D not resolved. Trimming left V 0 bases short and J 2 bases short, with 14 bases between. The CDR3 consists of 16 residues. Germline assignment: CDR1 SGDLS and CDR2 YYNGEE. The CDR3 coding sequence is TGTGCCAGCAGCGTAGTGAGCCGGGCACCTAACACTGAAGCTTTCTTT. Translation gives CASSVVSRAPNTEAFF.

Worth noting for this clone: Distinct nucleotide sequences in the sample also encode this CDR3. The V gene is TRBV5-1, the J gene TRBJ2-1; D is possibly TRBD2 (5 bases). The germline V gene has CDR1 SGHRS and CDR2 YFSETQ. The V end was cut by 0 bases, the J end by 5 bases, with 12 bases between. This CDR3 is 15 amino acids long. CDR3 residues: CASSLGGGLNNEQFF. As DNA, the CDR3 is TGCGCCAGCAGCTTGGGAGGCGGGCTTAACAATGAGCAGTTCTTC.

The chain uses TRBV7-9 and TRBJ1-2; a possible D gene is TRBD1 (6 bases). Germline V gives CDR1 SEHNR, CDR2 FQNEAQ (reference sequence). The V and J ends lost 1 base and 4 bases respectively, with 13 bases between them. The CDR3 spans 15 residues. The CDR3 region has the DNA TGTGCCAGCAGCTTAGGTAACAGGGAAGGCTATGGCTACACCTTC. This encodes CASSLGNREGYGYTF.

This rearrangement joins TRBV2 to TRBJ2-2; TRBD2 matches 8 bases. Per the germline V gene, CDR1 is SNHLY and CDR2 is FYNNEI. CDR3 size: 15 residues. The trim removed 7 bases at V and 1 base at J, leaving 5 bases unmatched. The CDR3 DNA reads TGTGCCAGCACACGGGGGGGCAAGAACACCGGGGAGCTGTTTTTT. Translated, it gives CASTRGGKNTGELFF.

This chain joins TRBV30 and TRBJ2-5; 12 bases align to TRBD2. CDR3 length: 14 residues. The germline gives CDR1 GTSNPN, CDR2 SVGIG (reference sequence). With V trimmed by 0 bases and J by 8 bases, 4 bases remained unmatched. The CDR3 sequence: CAWSVSSGRGTQYF. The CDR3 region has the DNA TGTGCCTGGAGTGTATCTAGCGGGAGGGGCACCCAGTACTTC.

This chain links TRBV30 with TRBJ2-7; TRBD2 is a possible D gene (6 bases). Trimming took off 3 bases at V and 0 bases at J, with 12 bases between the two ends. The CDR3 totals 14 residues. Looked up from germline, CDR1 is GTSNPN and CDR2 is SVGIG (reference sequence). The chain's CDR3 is CAWSRDLLSYEQYF. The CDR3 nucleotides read TGTGCCTGGAGCCGGGACTTACTCTCCTACGAGCAGTACTTC.

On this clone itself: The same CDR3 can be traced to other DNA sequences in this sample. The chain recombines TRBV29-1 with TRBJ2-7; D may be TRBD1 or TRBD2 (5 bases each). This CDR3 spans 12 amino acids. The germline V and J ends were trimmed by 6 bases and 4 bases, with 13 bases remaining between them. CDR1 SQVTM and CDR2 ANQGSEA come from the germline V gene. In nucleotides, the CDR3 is TGCAGCGTAGGTCGGGACCCTTACGAGCAGTACTTC. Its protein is CSVGRDPYEQYF.

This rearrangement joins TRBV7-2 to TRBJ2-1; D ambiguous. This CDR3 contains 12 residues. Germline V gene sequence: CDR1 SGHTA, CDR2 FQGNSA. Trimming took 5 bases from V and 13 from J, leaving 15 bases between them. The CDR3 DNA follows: TGTGCCAGCAGCGCTTCCACTCTACTTCAGTTCTTC. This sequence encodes CASSASTLLQFF.

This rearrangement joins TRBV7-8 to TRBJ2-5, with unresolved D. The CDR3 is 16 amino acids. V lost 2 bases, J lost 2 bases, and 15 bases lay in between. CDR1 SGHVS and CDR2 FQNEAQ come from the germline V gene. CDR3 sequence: CASSLWNRVNQETQYF. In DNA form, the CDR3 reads TGTGCCAGCAGCTTATGGAATAGAGTTAATCAAGAGACCCAGTACTTC.

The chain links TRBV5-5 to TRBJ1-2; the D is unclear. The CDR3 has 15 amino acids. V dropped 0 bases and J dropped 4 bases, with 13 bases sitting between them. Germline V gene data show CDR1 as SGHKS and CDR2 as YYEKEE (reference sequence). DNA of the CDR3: TGTGCCAGCAGCTTGGCCCCCGAAACGGTCTATGGCTACACCTTC. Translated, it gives CASSLAPETVYGYTF.

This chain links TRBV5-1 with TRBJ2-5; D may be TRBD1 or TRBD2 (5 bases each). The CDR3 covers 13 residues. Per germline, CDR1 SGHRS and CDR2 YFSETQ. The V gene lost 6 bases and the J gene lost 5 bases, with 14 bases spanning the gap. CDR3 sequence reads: CASTTGARETQYF. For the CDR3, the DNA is TGCGCCAGCACGACCGGGGCACGTGAGACCCAGTACTTC.

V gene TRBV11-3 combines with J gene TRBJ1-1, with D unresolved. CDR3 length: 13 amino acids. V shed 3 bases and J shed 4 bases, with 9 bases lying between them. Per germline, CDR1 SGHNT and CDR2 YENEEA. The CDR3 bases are TGTGCCAGCAGCTTGGGGTTGCGCACTGAAGCTTTCTTT. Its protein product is CASSLGLRTEAFF.